The sample holds one count of the clone carrying this TCR beta chain. The sample is drawn from a study of CD4+ T cells in melanoma. This CDR3 is built from 15 residues. Trimming took 0 bases from V and 2 from J, leaving 11 bases between them. CDR1 is MNHEY, CDR2 SMNVEV, per germline (reference sequence). Here immunoSEQ multiplex PCR was the method, and the copy in TCRdb shows in-frame clones only, minus some. This sample has about 140,000 clones; 85% to 95% occur once, and the top ten carry approximately 1.4%. The source of this sequence is a human donor with melanoma. The J gene is TRBJ2-7, the V gene TRBV27; TRBD1 or TRBD2 may be the D gene (5 bases each). CDR3 in amino acids: CASSLSPGTTYEQYF. Here the CDR3 DNA reads TGTGCCAGCAGTTTATCCCCAGGGACCACCTACGAGCAGTACTTC.